Detailed here is one TCR beta chain. The sample is drawn from a study of T cell responses to AZD1222 COVID-19 vaccine. Generated by immunoSEQ multiplex PCR, the TCRdb table keeps only in-frame clones and is missing some. The data contain about 79,000 clones, about four fifths of them singletons. CDR3 length: 14 amino acids. V was pared by 8 bases and J by 4 bases, with 17 bases between. Germline CDR1 and CDR2: SEHNR and FQNEAQ (reference sequence). This TCR was sampled from an adult who received the AZD1222 COVID-19 vaccine. The chain employs TRBV7-9 and TRBJ1-1; no clear D. The source material was peripheral blood, sampled 28 days after the second AZD1222 dose. CDR3: CASRAREEFTEAFF. The CDR3 region has the DNA TGTGCCAGCCGCGCTCGGGAGGAATTCACTGAAGCTTTCTTT.